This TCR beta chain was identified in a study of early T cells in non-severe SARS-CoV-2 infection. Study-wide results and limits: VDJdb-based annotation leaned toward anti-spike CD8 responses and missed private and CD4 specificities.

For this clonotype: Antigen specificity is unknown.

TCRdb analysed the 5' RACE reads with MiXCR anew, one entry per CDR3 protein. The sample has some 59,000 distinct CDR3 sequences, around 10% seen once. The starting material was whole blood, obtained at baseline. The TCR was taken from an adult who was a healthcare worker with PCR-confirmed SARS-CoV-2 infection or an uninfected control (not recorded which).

The CDR3 loop reads CASSYFAGSTDTQYF. The CDR3 DNA follows: TGTGCCAGCAGTTACTTTGCGGGCAGCACAGATACGCAGTATTTT. The J gene is TRBJ2-3, the V gene TRBV6-5; perhaps TRBD2 as D (5 bases). V shed 1 base and J shed 0 bases, with 8 bases lying between them. The CDR3 spans 15 residues. Germline values: CDR1 MNHEY, CDR2 SVGAGI.